The 24 T cell receptor beta chains listed next were all sequenced from one sample in a study of shared clonotypes between healthy human individuals. Clones were sequenced by immunoSEQ multiplex PCR, and TCRdb holds only the in-frame ones, with some missing. In the table there are 490,000 or so clones, over 65% of which are singletons. Sequencing input: PBMCs. These TCRs come from a woman aged 40 to 55 in good health. Some clones in this sample may be carry-over from other donors' samples.

The CDR3 loop is CASSVTSGAFGTQYF. The CDR3 nucleotides read TGTGCCAGCAGTGTCACTAGCGGGGCCTTTGGTACGCAGTATTTT. This rearrangement joins TRBV6-1 to TRBJ2-3, with 10 nucleotides matching TRBD2. Losses at the gene ends were 4 bases for V and 8 bases for J; bases not matched to a gene: 9. Germline V lookup: CDR1 MNHNS, CDR2 SASEGT. The CDR3 spans 15 residues.

The V gene is TRBV10-3, the J gene TRBJ2-7, with TRBD2 identical over 9 bases. In germline, CDR1 is ENHRY, CDR2 SYGVKD. The CDR3 is 15 amino acids. Trimming cost V 8 bases and J 2 bases; bases outside gene matches: 10. CDR3 nucleotide sequence: TGTGCCATCGGGGGGCTAGGCGGGAGGGCCTACGAGCAGTACTTC. Protein sequence: CAIGGLGGRAYEQYF.

This chain connects TRBV28 to TRBJ2-5; D not resolved. In germline, CDR1 is MDHEN, CDR2 SYDVKM. The CDR3 is made up of 13 amino acids. V was shortened by 2 bases and J by 4 bases, with 8 bases between the two germline ends. The CDR3 coding sequence is TGTGCCAGCAGTTTACTGAACCTAGAGACCCAGTACTTC. It is translated as CASSLLNLETQYF.

J is TRBJ2-7 and V is TRBV7-9, with D unresolved. V shed 1 base and J shed 2 bases, with 6 bases lying between them. This CDR3 is built from 13 residues. Germline CDR1 SEHNR, CDR2 FQNEAQ (reference sequence). The CDR3 is CASSLDSAYEQYF. In DNA form, the CDR3 reads TGTGCCAGCAGCTTAGACTCAGCCTACGAGCAGTACTTC.

The chain carries TRBV27 and TRBJ2-1; a possible D gene is TRBD2 (5 bases). Germline V gene sequence: CDR1 MNHEY, CDR2 SMNVEV (reference sequence). The CDR3 totals 16 residues. Trimming took off 6 bases at V and 0 bases at J, with 15 bases between the two ends. As DNA, the CDR3 is TGTGCCAGCAGATCTAGCTTTCCGAGCTCCTACAATGAGCAGTTCTTC. Protein product: CASRSSFPSSYNEQFF.

J is TRBJ1-5 and V is TRBV1. TRBV1 is marked as a pseudogene. The CDR3 length is 20 residues. The CDR3 protein is CTSSPQSSLSKKYSNQPQHF. Written as DNA, the CDR3 is TGCACCAGCAGCCCCCAGTCCAGCCTCTCGAAGAAATATAGCAATCAGCCCCAGCATTTT.

V usage is TRBV7-9 and J usage is TRBJ2-7; TRBD2 might be the D (6 bases). V shed 5 bases and J shed 7 bases, with 21 bases lying between them. This CDR3 is 15 amino acids long. Germline CDR1 and CDR2: SEHNR and FQNEAQ (reference sequence). The CDR3 DNA sequence: TGTGCCAGCAGCCCCGGGGCAGGTGGGGGGTGGGAGCAGTACTTC. Translated: CASSPGAGGGWEQYF. Full variable domain (remainder filled in from reference TRBV7-9 and TRBJ2-7): DTGVSQNPRHKITKRGQNVTFRCDPISEHNRLYWYRQTLGQGPEFLTYFQNEAQLEKSRLLSDRFSAERPKGSFSTLEIQRTEQGDSAMYLCASSPGAGGGWEQYFGPGTRLTVT.

V gene TRBV11-2 combines with J gene TRBJ2-5, with D possibly being TRBD2 (6 bases). Germline-derived CDR1 and CDR2 are SGHAT and FQNNGV. The V end was cut by 0 bases, the J end by 9 bases, with 14 bases between. This CDR3 contains 14 residues. CDR3 amino acids: CASSLDYGGSPQYF. The CDR3 nucleotides read TGTGCCAGCAGCTTAGATTATGGGGGGTCACCCCAGTACTTC.

CDR3 in DNA: TGTGCCAGCAGATCTTGGCCTAGCGCTGCTGAGGAGACCCAGTACTTC. Translated, it gives CASRSWPSAAEETQYF. The chain combines TRBV11-1 with TRBJ2-5, with D possibly matching TRBD2 (6 bases). Trimming shortened V by 6 bases and J by 5 bases, and 22 bases separated the two germline ends. Germline loops: CDR1 SGHAT, CDR2 FQDESV (reference sequence). The CDR3 runs 16 residues.

The chain recombines TRBV5-6 with TRBJ1-4; 8 bases match TRBD1. V lost 4 bases and J lost 8; bases outside the gene matches: 10. Per the germline V gene, CDR1 is SGHDT and CDR2 is YYEEEE. This CDR3 contains 15 residues. The CDR3 DNA reads TGTGCCAGCAGCCAGACGGACAGGGCCGGCGAAAAACTGTTTTTT. Translation gives CASSQTDRAGEKLFF.

V gene TRBV7-7 combines with J gene TRBJ2-2; TRBD2 aligns across 7 bases. The germline gives CDR1 SSHAT, CDR2 FNYEAQ (reference sequence). The junction had 4 bases not matched to a gene; V was cut back by 5 bases and J by 1 base. This CDR3 has 15 residues. This CDR3 is CASSLGLGNTGELFF. CDR3 coding DNA: TGTGCCAGCAGCCTCGGACTAGGGAACACCGGGGAGCTGTTTTTT.

The chain combines TRBV5-1 with TRBJ2-3; D remains ambiguous. CDR3 length equals 15 residues. The germline gives CDR1 SGHRS, CDR2 YFSETQ. The V end was cut by 0 bases, the J end by 0 bases, with 8 bases between. CDR3 region: CASSLVTPSTDTQYF. CDR3 nucleotides: TGCGCCAGCAGCTTGGTAACGCCTAGCACAGATACGCAGTATTTT.

This rearrangement joins TRBV29-1 to TRBJ1-1; a weak D match, TRBD1 (6 bases). CDR1 and CDR2 (germline): SQVTM, ANQGSEA. The CDR3 has 13 residues. V was trimmed by 5 bases and J by 4 bases, leaving 14 bases between them. CDR3 DNA sequence: TGCAGCGTTTCGAGGGGGGATGTCACTGAAGCTTTCTTT. It is translated as CSVSRGDVTEAFF.

This clone was recorded only once. The chain couples TRBV6-5 to TRBJ2-2; TRBD1 matches 8 bases. Trimming at V came to 6 bases and at J to 7 bases, leaving 7 bases not matched to a gene. The length of the CDR3 is 14 residues. Germline V gene data show CDR1 as MNHEY and CDR2 as SVGAGI. Here the CDR3 DNA reads TGTGCCAGCAGCCGCAGGGGGCAGGACGGGGAGCTGTTTTTT. Protein: CASSRRGQDGELFF.

The genes are TRBV27 and TRBJ2-1; 7 nucleotides align to TRBD2. This CDR3 has 14 amino acids. V was clipped by 2 bases and J by 3 bases; unmatched bases: 1. The germline CDR1 and CDR2 sequences are MNHEY and SMNVEV (reference sequence). The CDR3 coding sequence is TGTGCCAGCAGTTTAGGACTAGACTACAATGAGCAGTTCTTC. Translation: CASSLGLDYNEQFF.

The chain has TRBV18 and TRBJ2-3, with D possibly being TRBD1 or TRBD2 (5 bases each). V lost 3 bases and J lost 0, with 16 bases in between. The CDR3 sequence is 17 residues long. In germline, CDR1 is KGHSH, CDR2 LQKENI. The CDR3 loop is CASSPTSPGASTDTQYF. CDR3 nucleotide sequence: TGTGCCAGCTCACCGACCTCCCCCGGGGCCAGCACAGATACGCAGTATTTT.

V usage is TRBV28 and J usage is TRBJ2-7; 9 nucleotides match TRBD1. V shed 5 bases and J 6 bases; nucleotides not matched to a gene: 11. The CDR3 is 15 amino acids. CDR1 is MDHEN and CDR2 is SYDVKM in the germline V gene. CDR3 in amino acids: CASSQTGGVRREQYF. In DNA, the CDR3 is TGTGCCAGCAGTCAAACAGGGGGCGTAAGGCGCGAGCAGTACTTC.

The gene calls are TRBV5-1 and TRBJ2-5; 13 nucleotides match TRBD2. Germline loops: CDR1 SGHRS, CDR2 YFSETQ. The CDR3 is 16 residues long. The V gene end was trimmed by 4 bases and the J gene end by 4 bases; junction bases not matched to a gene: 7. The CDR3 spells CASSKRTSGSLETQYF. CDR3 DNA: TGCGCCAGCAGCAAAAGGACTAGCGGGAGTTTAGAGACCCAGTACTTC.

The chain uses TRBV6-6 and TRBJ2-7; TRBD2 aligns across 7 bases. The CDR3 has 13 amino acids. Trimming cost V 6 bases and J 7 bases; bases outside gene matches: 9. In germline, CDR1 is MNHNY, CDR2 SVGAGI (reference sequence). The DNA for the CDR3 is TGTGCCAGCAGGGTGGGAGGGAGGGAGGAGCAGTACTTC. As protein: CASRVGGREEQYF.

The chain is built from TRBV19 and TRBJ1-2; D call uncertain. Trimming removed 1 base from V and 3 bases from J, with 9 bases in between. The CDR3 runs 14 residues. The germline CDR1 and CDR2 sequences are LNHDA and SQIVND (reference sequence). The CDR3 nucleotides are TGTGCCAGTAGTATAGTACGGACGTACTATGGCTACACCTTC. It encodes CASSIVRTYYGYTF. Complete variable domain (other parts from reference TRBV19 and TRBJ1-2): DGGITQSPKYLFRKEGQNVTLSCEQNLNHDAMYWYRQDPGQGLRLIYYSQIVNDFQKGDIAEGYSVSREKKESFPLTVTSAQKNPTAFYLCASSIVRTYYGYTFGSGTRLTVV.

V and J are TRBV6-1 and TRBJ2-7; 8 bases are a match to TRBD1. Germline CDR1 and CDR2: MNHNS and SASEGT. The CDR3 runs to 14 residues. Trimming at V came to 5 bases and at J to 3 bases, leaving 6 bases not matched to a gene. This CDR3 is CASSRGTGGYEQYF. CDR3 nucleotides: TGTGCCAGCAGTAGGGGGACAGGTGGCTACGAGCAGTACTTC.

This sequence joins TRBV27 and TRBJ2-7; TRBD2 matches 12 bases. This CDR3 spans 16 amino acids. V gave up 5 bases and J gave up 4 bases; unmatched junction bases: 9. Germline V gives CDR1 MNHEY, CDR2 SMNVEV (reference sequence). The CDR3 spells CASSPSGLAGGYEQYF. In DNA form, the CDR3 reads TGTGCCAGCAGTCCATCCGGGCTAGCGGGAGGGTACGAGCAGTACTTC.

This clone was seen a single time. V is TRBV5-8 and J is TRBJ2-1; 7 bases are a match to TRBD2. The J segment lost 3 bases and the V segment lost 4 bases, leaving 7 bases of the junction unmatched. Germline lookup yields CDR1 SGHTS and CDR2 YDEGEE. The CDR3 runs 15 residues. CDR3 sequence: CASSPGLGFYNEQFF. In DNA form, the CDR3 reads TGTGCCAGCAGCCCTGGACTAGGTTTCTACAATGAGCAGTTCTTC. Full variable domain (missing parts from reference TRBV5-8 and TRBJ2-1): EAGVTQSPTHLIKTRGQQATLRCSPISGHTSVYWYQQALGLGLQFLLWYDEGEERNRGNFPPRFSGRQFPNYSSELNVNALELEDSALYLCASSPGLGFYNEQFFGPGTRLTVL.

V and J are TRBV9 and TRBJ2-7, with 9 bases identical to TRBD1. V shed 5 bases, J shed 5 bases, and the junction held 14 bases outside the gene matches. Looked up from germline, CDR1 is SGDLS and CDR2 is YYNGEE. CDR3 size: 16 residues. The CDR3: CASSPSTTGGKDEQYF. DNA for the CDR3: TGTGCCAGCAGTCCCTCCACCACAGGGGGCAAAGACGAGCAGTACTTC.